This T cell receptor beta chain is from a study of blood T cell repertoires in COVID-19. Living in 20 to 30 US areas, the participants were between roughly 18 and 90 years of age. Participants reported their clinical history, and cohort assignment relied on those reports. Germline V gene lookup returns CDR1 SGHAT and CDR2 FQNNGV. With 5 bases clipped from V and 6 bases from J, the junction kept 5 bases outside the gene matches. The CDR3 is 14 amino acids. As handled by the study authors: For nucleated cells, counts were estimated from reference gene primer amplification. Repertoires were generated with immunoSEQ multiplex PCR, while TCRdb's copy carries only in-frame clones and drops some. D and trimming were read from the DNA, whereas the V and J calls and clone size are those reported in that table. The sample records 250,000 or so clones, roughly 88% being singletons.

The rearrangement uses TRBV11-2 and TRBJ2-3; TRBD2 matches at 10 bases. This receptor was taken from a woman aged 40-49 years with acute COVID-19. Material for sequencing was PBMCs or T cells enriched from blood (not recorded which). The CDR3 sequence: CASSTLAGADTQYF. CDR3 sequence (DNA): TGTGCCAGCAGCACCCTAGCGGGAGCTGATACGCAGTATTTT. The complete variable domain, with remaining parts taken from reference TRBV11-2 and TRBJ2-3, reads EAGVAQSPRYKIIEKRQSVAFWCNPISGHATLYWYQQILGQGPKLLIQFQNNGVVDDSQLPKDRFSAERLKGVDSTLKIQPAKLEDSAVYLCASSTLAGADTQYFGPGTRLTVL.